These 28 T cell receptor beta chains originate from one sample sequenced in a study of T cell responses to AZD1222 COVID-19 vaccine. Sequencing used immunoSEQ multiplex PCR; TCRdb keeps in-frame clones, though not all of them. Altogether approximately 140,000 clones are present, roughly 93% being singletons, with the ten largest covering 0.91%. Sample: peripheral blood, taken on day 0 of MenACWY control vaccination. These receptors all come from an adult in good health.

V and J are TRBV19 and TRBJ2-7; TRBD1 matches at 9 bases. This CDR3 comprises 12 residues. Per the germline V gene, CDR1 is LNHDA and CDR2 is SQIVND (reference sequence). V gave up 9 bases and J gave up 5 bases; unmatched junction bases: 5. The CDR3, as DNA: TGTGCCAGCCGCGGGGACAGGGACGAGCAGTACTTC. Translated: CASRGDRDEQYF.

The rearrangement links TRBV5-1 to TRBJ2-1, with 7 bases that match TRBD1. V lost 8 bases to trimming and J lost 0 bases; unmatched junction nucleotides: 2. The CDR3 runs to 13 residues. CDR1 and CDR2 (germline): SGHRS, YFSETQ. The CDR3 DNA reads TGCGCCAGTCGGGACAGCTCCTACAATGAGCAGTTCTTC. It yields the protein CASRDSSYNEQFF.

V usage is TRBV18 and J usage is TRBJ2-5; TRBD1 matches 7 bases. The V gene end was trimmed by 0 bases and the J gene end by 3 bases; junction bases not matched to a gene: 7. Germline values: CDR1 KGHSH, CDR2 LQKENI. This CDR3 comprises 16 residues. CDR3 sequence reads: CASSPPIRDSKETQYF. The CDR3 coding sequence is TGTGCCAGCTCACCACCTATCCGGGACAGCAAAGAGACCCAGTACTTC.

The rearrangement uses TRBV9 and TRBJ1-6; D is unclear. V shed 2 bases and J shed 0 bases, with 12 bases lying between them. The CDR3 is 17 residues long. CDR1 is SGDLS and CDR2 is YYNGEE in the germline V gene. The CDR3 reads CASSVAGKSSYNSPLHF. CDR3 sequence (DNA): TGTGCCAGCAGCGTTGCGGGGAAAAGCTCCTATAATTCACCCCTCCACTTT.

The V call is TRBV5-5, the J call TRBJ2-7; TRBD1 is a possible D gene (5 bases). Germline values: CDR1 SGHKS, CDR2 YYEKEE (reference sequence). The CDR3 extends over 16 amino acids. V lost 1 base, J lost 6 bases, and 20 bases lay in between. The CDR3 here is CASSLSFQTRASEQYF. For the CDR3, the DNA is TGTGCCAGCAGCTTGTCCTTTCAAACCAGGGCCAGCGAGCAGTACTTC.

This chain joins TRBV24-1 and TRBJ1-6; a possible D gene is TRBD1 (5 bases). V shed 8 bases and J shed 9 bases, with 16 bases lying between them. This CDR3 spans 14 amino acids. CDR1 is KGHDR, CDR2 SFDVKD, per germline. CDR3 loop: CATTAPGSGSPLHF. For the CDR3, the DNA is TGTGCCACCACCGCGCCAGGGTCTGGTTCACCCCTCCACTTT.

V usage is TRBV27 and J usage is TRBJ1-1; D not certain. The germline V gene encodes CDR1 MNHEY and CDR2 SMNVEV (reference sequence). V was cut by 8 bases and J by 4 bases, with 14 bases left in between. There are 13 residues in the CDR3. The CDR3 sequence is CASFQLGSTEAFF. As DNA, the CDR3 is TGTGCCAGCTTTCAGCTGGGGAGCACTGAAGCTTTCTTT.

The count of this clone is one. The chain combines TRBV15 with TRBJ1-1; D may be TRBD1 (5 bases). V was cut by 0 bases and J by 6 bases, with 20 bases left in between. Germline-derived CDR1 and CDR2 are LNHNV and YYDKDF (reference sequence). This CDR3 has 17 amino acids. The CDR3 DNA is TGTGCCACCAGCAGAGATTTGGGTGGGGAGGGGAGGCCTGAAGCTTTCTTT. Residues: CATSRDLGGEGRPEAFF.

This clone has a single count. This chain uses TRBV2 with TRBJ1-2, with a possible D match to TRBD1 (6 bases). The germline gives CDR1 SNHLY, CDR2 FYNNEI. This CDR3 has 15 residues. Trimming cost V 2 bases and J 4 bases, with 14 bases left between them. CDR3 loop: CASSESGGRGYGYTF. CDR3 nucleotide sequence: TGTGCCAGCAGTGAATCGGGGGGCAGGGGCTATGGCTACACCTTC.

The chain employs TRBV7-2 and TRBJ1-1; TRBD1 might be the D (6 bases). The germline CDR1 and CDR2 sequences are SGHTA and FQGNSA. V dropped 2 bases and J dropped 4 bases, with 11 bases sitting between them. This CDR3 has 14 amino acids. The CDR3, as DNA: TGTGCCAGCAGCTTAAACAGGGCGAGCACTGAAGCTTTCTTT. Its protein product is CASSLNRASTEAFF.

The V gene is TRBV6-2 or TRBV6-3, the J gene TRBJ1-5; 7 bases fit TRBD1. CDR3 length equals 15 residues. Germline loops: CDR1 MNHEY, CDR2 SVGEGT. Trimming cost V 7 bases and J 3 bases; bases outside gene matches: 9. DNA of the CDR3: TGTGCCAGCAACCCCGGGACAGCAAACAATCAGCCCCAGCATTTT. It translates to CASNPGTANNQPQHF.

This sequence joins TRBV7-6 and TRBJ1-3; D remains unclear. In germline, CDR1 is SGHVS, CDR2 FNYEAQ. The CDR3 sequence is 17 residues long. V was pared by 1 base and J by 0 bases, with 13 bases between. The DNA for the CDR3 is TGTGCCAGCAGCTTAGTACCAGCCGATGACTCTGGAAACACCATATATTTT. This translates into CASSLVPADDSGNTIYF.

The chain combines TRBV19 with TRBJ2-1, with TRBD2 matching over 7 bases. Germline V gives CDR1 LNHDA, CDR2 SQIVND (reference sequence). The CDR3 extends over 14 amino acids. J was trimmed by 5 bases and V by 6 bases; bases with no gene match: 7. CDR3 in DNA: TGTGCCAGTAGGTCGGGAGGTCCGGACAATGAGCAGTTCTTC. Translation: CASRSGGPDNEQFF.

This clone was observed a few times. CDR3 DNA: TGTGCCAGCAGCGTCTCTAGCGGGGGGGCATACATTCAGTACTTC. Its protein is CASSVSSGGAYIQYF. The gene calls are TRBV7-2 and TRBJ2-4, with TRBD2 matching over 12 bases. Trimming cost V 5 bases and J 8 bases; bases outside gene matches: 7. Looked up from germline, CDR1 is SGHTA and CDR2 is FQGNSA. This CDR3 comprises 15 residues. Full variable domain (rest looked up from reference TRBV7-2 and TRBJ2-4): GAGVSQSPSNKVTEKGKDVELRCDPISGHTALYWYRQSLGQGLEFLIYFQGNSAPDKSGLPSDRFSAERTGGSVSTLTIQRTQQEDSAVYLCASSVSSGGAYIQYFGAGTRLSVL.

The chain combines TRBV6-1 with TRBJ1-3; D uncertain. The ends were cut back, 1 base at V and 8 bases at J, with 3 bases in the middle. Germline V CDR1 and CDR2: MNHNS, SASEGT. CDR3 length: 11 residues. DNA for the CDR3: TGTGCCAGCAGTGAAGGGGACACCATATATTTT. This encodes CASSEGDTIYF.

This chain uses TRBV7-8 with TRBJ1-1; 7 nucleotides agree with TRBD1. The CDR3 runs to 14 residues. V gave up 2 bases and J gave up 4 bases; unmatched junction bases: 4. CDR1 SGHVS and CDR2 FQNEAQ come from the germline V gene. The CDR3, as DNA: TGTGCCAGCAGCTTAAGACAGGGAGGCACTGAAGCTTTCTTT. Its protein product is CASSLRQGGTEAFF.

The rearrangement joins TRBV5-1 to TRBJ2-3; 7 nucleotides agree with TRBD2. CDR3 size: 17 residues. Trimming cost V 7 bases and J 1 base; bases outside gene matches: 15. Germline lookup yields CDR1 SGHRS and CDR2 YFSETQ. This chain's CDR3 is CASRTGEGLSGTDTQYF. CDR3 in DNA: TGCGCCAGCCGAACTGGGGAGGGACTATCGGGCACAGATACGCAGTATTTT. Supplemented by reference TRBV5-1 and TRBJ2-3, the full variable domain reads KAGVTQTPRYLIKTRGQQVTLSCSPISGHRSVSWYQQTPGQGLQFLFEYFSETQRNKGNFPGRFSGRQFSNSRSEMNVSTLELGDSALYLCASRTGEGLSGTDTQYFGPGTRLTVL.

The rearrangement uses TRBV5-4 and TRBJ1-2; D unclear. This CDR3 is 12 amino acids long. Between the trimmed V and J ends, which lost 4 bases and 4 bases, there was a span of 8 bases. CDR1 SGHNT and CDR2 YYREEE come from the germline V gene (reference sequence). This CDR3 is CASSPDGYGYTF. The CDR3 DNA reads TGTGCCAGCAGCCCTGACGGCTATGGCTACACCTTC.

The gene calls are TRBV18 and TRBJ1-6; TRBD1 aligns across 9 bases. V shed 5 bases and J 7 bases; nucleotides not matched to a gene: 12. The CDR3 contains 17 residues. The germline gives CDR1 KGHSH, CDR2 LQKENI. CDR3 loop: CASSLQPSGTGNSPLHF. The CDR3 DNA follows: TGTGCCAGCTCATTACAACCGAGCGGGACAGGGAATTCACCCCTCCACTTT.

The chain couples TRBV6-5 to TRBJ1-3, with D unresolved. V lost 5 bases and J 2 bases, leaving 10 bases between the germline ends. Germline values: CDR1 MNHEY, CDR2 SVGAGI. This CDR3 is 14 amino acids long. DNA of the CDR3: TGTGCCAGCAGTCGGTTCCAGGCTGGAAACACCATATATTTT. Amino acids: CASSRFQAGNTIYF.

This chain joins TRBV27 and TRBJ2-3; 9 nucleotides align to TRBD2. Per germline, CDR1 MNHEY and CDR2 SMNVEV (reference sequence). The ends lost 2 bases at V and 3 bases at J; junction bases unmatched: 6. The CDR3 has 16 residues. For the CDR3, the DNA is TGTGCCAGCAGTTTAGGGCTAGCGGGATGGACAGATACGCAGTATTTT. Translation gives CASSLGLAGWTDTQYF.

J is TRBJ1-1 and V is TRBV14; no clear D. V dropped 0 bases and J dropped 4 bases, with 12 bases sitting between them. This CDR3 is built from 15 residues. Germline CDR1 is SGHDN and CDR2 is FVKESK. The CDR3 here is CASSQDSTIGTEAFF. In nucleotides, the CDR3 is TGTGCCAGCAGCCAAGATTCTACGATAGGCACTGAAGCTTTCTTT.

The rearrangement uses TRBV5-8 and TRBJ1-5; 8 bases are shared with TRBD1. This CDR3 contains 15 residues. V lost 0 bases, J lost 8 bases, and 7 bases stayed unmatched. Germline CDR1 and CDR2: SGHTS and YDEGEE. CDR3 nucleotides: TGTGCCAGCAGCTTGGGAACAGGGGGAAGGGAGCCCCAGCATTTT. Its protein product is CASSLGTGGREPQHF.

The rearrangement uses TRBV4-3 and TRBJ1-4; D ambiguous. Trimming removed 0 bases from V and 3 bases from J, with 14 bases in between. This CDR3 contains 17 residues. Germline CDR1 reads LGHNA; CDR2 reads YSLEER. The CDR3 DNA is TGCGCCAGCAGCCAAGACGCGTGGGAGATTGCTAATGAAAAACTGTTTTTT. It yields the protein CASSQDAWEIANEKLFF.

CDR3 in amino acids: CASSLSTQYF. The DNA of the CDR3 is TGTGCCAGCAGTTTGAGTACGCAGTATTTT. The chain couples TRBV28 to TRBJ2-3; D is unresolved. The ends were cut back, 3 bases at V and 8 bases at J, with 3 bases in the middle. Germline V gives CDR1 MDHEN, CDR2 SYDVKM. CDR3 length equals 10 residues.

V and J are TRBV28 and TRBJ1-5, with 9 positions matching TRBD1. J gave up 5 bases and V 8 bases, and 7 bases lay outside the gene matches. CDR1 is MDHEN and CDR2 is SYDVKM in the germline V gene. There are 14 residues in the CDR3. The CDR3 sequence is CASDGQGSDQPQHF. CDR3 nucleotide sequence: TGTGCCAGCGATGGACAGGGGAGCGATCAGCCCCAGCATTTT.

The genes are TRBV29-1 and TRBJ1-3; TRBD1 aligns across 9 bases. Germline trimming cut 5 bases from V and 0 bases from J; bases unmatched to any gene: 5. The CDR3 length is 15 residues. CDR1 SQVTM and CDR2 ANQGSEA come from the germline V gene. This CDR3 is CSVKKTGGSGNTIYF. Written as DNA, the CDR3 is TGCAGCGTTAAAAAGACAGGGGGCTCTGGAAACACCATATATTTT.

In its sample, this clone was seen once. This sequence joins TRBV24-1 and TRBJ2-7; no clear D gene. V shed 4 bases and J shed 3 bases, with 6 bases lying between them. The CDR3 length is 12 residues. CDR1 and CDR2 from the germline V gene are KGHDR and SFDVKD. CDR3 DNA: TGTGCCACCAGTGACACAGACTACGAGCAGTACTTC. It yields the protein CATSDTDYEQYF.